Each of the 20 T cell receptor beta chains below was sequenced from the same sample in a study of response to subunit inactivated influenza vaccine. One entry per CDR3 protein results from TCRdb running MiXCR on the RT-PCR reads. Found here are around 570,000 distinct CDR3 sequences, 7.6% of them singletons; the top ten hold roughly 13%. The starting material was PBMCs from blood, obtained 23 to 25 months after vaccination. The receptors shown here come from a man between 50 and 69 years old who received an inactivated influenza vaccine.

This sequence joins TRBV4-1 and TRBJ2-7, with TRBD2 as a possible D gene (5 bases). This CDR3 region has 14 residues. Germline V lookup: CDR1 MGHRA, CDR2 YSYEKL. Between the trimmed V and J ends, which lost 3 bases and 4 bases, there was a span of 13 bases. Here the CDR3 reads CASSQAGLLYEQYF. The DNA for the CDR3 is TGCGCCAGCAGCCAGGCAGGACTTTTATACGAGCAGTACTTC.

At least ten counts were recorded for this clonotype. The chain links TRBV12-3 or TRBV12-4 to TRBJ2-1; the match to TRBD2 covers 9 bases. This CDR3 is built from 15 residues. V shed 6 bases and J 0 bases; nucleotides not matched to a gene: 3. CDR3 DNA sequence: TGTGCCAGCAGCCATAGCGGGAGCTCCTACAATGAGCAGTTCTTC. This sequence encodes CASSHSGSSYNEQFF.

The rearrangement links TRBV7-9 to TRBJ2-2; 7 bases fit TRBD2. The trim removed 5 bases at V and 2 bases at J, leaving 8 bases unmatched. Germline-derived CDR1 and CDR2 are SEHNR and FQNEAQ (reference sequence). This CDR3 is 16 amino acids long. CDR3 sequence: CASSRPGGLNTGELFF. CDR3 sequence (DNA): TGTGCCAGCAGCCGGCCGGGAGGACTCAACACCGGGGAGCTGTTTTTT.

This clonotype was observed many times. The rearrangement uses TRBV27 and TRBJ2-1; 7 bases agree with TRBD2. CDR1 MNHEY and CDR2 SMNVEV come from the germline V gene (reference sequence). V shed 2 bases, J shed 7 bases, and the junction held 11 bases outside the gene matches. This CDR3 is built from 16 residues. DNA of the CDR3: TGTGCCAGCAGTTTAATTGGGGGGGATTTTGGAAATGAGCAGTTCTTC. Amino acid sequence: CASSLIGGDFGNEQFF.

With regard to this clonotype: This could be a read error, since a much larger clone is one nucleotide away. This chain connects TRBV20-1 to TRBJ2-1; TRBD2 might be the D (6 bases). This CDR3 is built from 13 residues. The V end lost 1 base, the J end lost 9 bases, and 13 bases lay between the germline ends. Germline-derived CDR1 and CDR2 are DFQATT and SNEGSKA (reference sequence). CDR3 sequence (DNA): TGCAGTGCTAGAGCTGGGGCTAGCGTTGAGCAGTTCTTC. Amino acid sequence: CSARAGASVEQFF.

The gene calls are TRBV20-1 and TRBJ2-5; 10 nucleotides match TRBD1. The CDR3 is made up of 13 amino acids. The germline CDR1 and CDR2 sequences are DFQATT and SNEGSKA (reference sequence). Unmatched junction bases numbered 6, after V lost 7 bases and J lost 4 bases. CDR3: CSVSTGGVETQYF. The CDR3 DNA sequence: TGCAGTGTTTCGACAGGGGGCGTAGAGACCCAGTACTTC.

The sample holds many counts of this clonotype. The V gene is TRBV7-9, the J gene TRBJ1-2; D call uncertain. The CDR3 is made up of 12 amino acids. Germline CDR1 reads SEHNR; CDR2 reads FQNEAQ (reference sequence). Deletions cut 1 base from V and 7 bases from J, with 7 bases between. The CDR3 spells CASSLDVGGYTF. As DNA, the CDR3 is TGTGCCAGCAGCTTAGATGTGGGTGGCTACACCTTC. The complete variable domain, with remaining parts taken from reference TRBV7-9 and TRBJ1-2, reads DTGVSQNPRHKITKRGQNVTFRCDPISEHNRLYWYRQTLGQGPEFLTYFQNEAQLEKSRLLSDRFSAERPKGSFSTLEIQRTEQGDSAMYLCASSLDVGGYTFGSGTRLTVV.

The V gene is TRBV5-1, the J gene TRBJ2-1, with D perhaps TRBD1 (5 bases). Germline V lookup: CDR1 SGHRS, CDR2 YFSETQ. The V and J ends lost 4 bases and 4 bases respectively, with 12 bases between them. The CDR3 contains 14 residues. CDR3 nucleotide sequence: TGCGCCAGCAGCAGGGAACAGGTATACAATGAGCAGTTCTTC. It is translated as CASSREQVYNEQFF.

At least ten counts were recorded for this clonotype. The J gene is TRBJ2-7, the V gene TRBV29-1; 7 nucleotides line up with TRBD1. Germline CDR1 is SQVTM and CDR2 is ANQGSEA. This CDR3 is built from 11 residues. J gave up 7 bases and V 4 bases, and 4 bases lay outside the gene matches. DNA of the CDR3: TGCAGCGTTGCTCAGGGGGAAGAGCAGTACTTC. This encodes CSVAQGEEQYF.

This clonotype was observed a few times. The chain joins TRBV25-1 to TRBJ1-5, with no clear D. CDR1 is MGHDK and CDR2 is SYGVNS in the germline V gene. CDR3 length: 15 residues. V lost 2 bases and J lost 1, with 9 bases in between. CDR3 DNA sequence: TGTGCCAGCAGTGAACCAAGGGCCAGCAATCAGCCCCAGCATTTT. It codes for CASSEPRASNQPQHF.

This clonotype was seen repeatedly, ten times or more. The chain joins TRBV25-1 to TRBJ2-7; no clear D gene. The germline V gene encodes CDR1 MGHDK and CDR2 SYGVNS. V shed 3 bases and J shed 3 bases, with 3 bases lying between them. The CDR3 extends over 11 amino acids. Here the CDR3 DNA reads TGTGCCAGCAGTGAGGGCTACGAGCAGTACTTC. Translated: CASSEGYEQYF.

This clonotype was counted a single time. The rearrangement links TRBV10-3 to TRBJ1-4; 7 bases match TRBD1. The germline V gene has CDR1 ENHRY and CDR2 SYGVKD. The CDR3 is 16 amino acids. V shed 6 bases and J 2 bases; nucleotides not matched to a gene: 9. The CDR3, as DNA: TGTGCCATCAGCGAGGGACAGCTGGGCACTAATGAAAAACTGTTTTTT. Amino acid sequence: CAISEGQLGTNEKLFF.

Ten or more counts support this clonotype. V is TRBV20-1 and J is TRBJ2-3; D unresolved. Germline assignment: CDR1 DFQATT and CDR2 SNEGSKA (reference sequence). Trimming removed 6 bases at V and 5 bases at J, with 15 bases between. This CDR3 contains 13 residues. CDR3 sequence: CSAPGSPLDTQYF. CDR3 DNA sequence: TGCAGTGCCCCCGGGTCCCCGCTAGATACGCAGTATTTT.

The chain joins TRBV27 to TRBJ2-1, with 7 nucleotides matching TRBD2. CDR3 length: 19 amino acids. Germline V gene lookup returns CDR1 MNHEY and CDR2 SMNVEV (reference sequence). After removal of 6 bases from V and 1 base from J, the junction contained 18 bases not matched to a gene. CDR3 bases: TGTGCCAGCAGCTCAATTATACGACGACTAGCCCATTCCTACAATGAGCAGTTCTTC. Protein: CASSSIIRRLAHSYNEQFF.

This clonotype was counted ten times or more. The chain joins TRBV25-1 to TRBJ2-3; D not resolved. CDR3 length: 11 residues. The germline V gene has CDR1 MGHDK and CDR2 SYGVNS. The V gene lost 7 bases and the J gene lost 1 base, with 3 bases spanning the gap. The CDR3 sequence is CASKGTDTQYF. CDR3 coding DNA: TGTGCCAGCAAGGGCACAGATACGCAGTATTTT.

The sample holds a few counts of this clonotype. The V gene is TRBV4-2, the J gene TRBJ1-6; tentative D call: TRBD1 (5 bases). This CDR3 has 15 residues. CDR1 and CDR2 from the germline V gene are LGHNA and YNFKEQ. Trimming stripped 1 base from V and 7 bases from J, with 11 bases between. This chain's CDR3 is CASSQVGRVNSPLHF. CDR3 bases: TGTGCCAGCAGCCAAGTCGGCAGGGTAAATTCACCCCTCCACTTT.

This chain uses TRBV4-3 with TRBJ1-6; 9 bases map to TRBD1. The length of the CDR3 is 17 residues. The ends lost 0 bases at V and 7 bases at J; junction bases unmatched: 7. Germline V CDR1 and CDR2: LGHNA, YSLEER. The CDR3 spells CASSQEFVTGGNSPLHF. For the CDR3, the DNA is TGCGCCAGCAGCCAAGAATTCGTCACAGGGGGCAATTCACCCCTCCACTTT.

Ten or more counts support this clonotype. The junction departs from germline at one end; a sequencing error may be responsible. V and J are TRBV27 and TRBJ1-2, with TRBD1 identical over 7 bases. The CDR3 is 12 amino acids. Per the germline V gene, CDR1 is MNHEY and CDR2 is SMNVEV (reference sequence). The CDR3 region has the DNA TGTGCCAGCAGTACCCCAGGGACAGCCAGGACTTTC. Protein: CASSTPGTARTF.

There are a few counts of this clonotype. This chain uses TRBV5-6 with TRBJ2-4; D may be TRBD2 (6 bases). CDR1 SGHDT and CDR2 YYEEEE come from the germline V gene. Trimming took off 4 bases at V and 0 bases at J, with 17 bases between the two ends. This CDR3 region has 17 residues. CDR3 in amino acids: CASSARRGPLAKNIQYF. CDR3 nucleotide sequence: TGTGCCAGCAGCGCCAGGAGGGGACCGCTAGCCAAAAACATTCAGTACTTC.

This clonotype was detected ten times or more. The chain employs TRBV2 and TRBJ2-7; no reliable D call. Trimming took 9 bases from V and 2 from J, leaving 11 bases between them. CDR3 length: 12 residues. CDR1 and CDR2 (germline): SNHLY, FYNNEI. The CDR3 coding sequence is TGTGCCAGTGACAAGGAGACCTACGAGCAGTACTTC. As protein: CASDKETYEQYF.